The 18 T cell receptor beta chains below come from one sample, sequenced in a study of neurological immune-mediated disorders. TCRdb re-derived calls from the 5' RACE reads in MiXCR, one entry per CDR3 protein. This sample has tens of thousands of distinct CDR3 sequences, with under 7.5% found just once. Sequenced sample: PBMCs. The source is a woman aged 40-49 years in good health.

There are a few counts of this clonotype. This chain links TRBV6-1 with TRBJ2-1; weak D call: TRBD1 (6 bases). Germline V gene data show CDR1 as MNHNS and CDR2 as SASEGT. This CDR3 has 15 amino acids. Trimming stripped 5 bases from V and 6 bases from J, with 17 bases between. The CDR3 region is CASSSKGLGGNEQFF. The CDR3 region has the DNA TGTGCCAGCAGTAGTAAAGGGTTAGGGGGCAATGAGCAGTTCTTC.

Ten or more counts support this clonotype. V gene TRBV29-1 combines with J gene TRBJ2-5; 11 bases line up with TRBD2. Unmatched junction bases numbered 14, after V lost 0 bases and J lost 5 bases. The length of the CDR3 is 18 residues. CDR1 and CDR2 (germline): SQVTM, ANQGSEA. The CDR3 protein is CSVEDQVLAGGPVETQYF. CDR3 in DNA: TGCAGCGTTGAAGATCAAGTGTTAGCGGGAGGGCCTGTGGAGACCCAGTACTTC.

In the case of this clonotype: A much larger clone differs by one base, so this may be a read error. The chain is built from TRBV7-9 and TRBJ2-1, with 13 nucleotides matching TRBD2. Trimming cost V 5 bases and J 6 bases; bases outside gene matches: 7. CDR3 length: 16 residues. CDR1 SEHNR and CDR2 FQNEAQ come from the germline V gene (reference sequence). The CDR3 DNA sequence: TGTGCCAGCAGCATTTGGACTAGCGGGAGAGTCAATGAGCAGTTCTTC. Residues: CASSIWTSGRVNEQFF.

This clonotype appeared many times. The genes are TRBV29-1 and TRBJ1-4, with TRBD1 matching 9 bases. V gave up 4 bases and J gave up 4 bases; unmatched junction bases: 4. The CDR3 runs 14 residues. Germline V gene sequence: CDR1 SQVTM, CDR2 ANQGSEA. The CDR3 loop reads CSVGTGGYNEKLFF. CDR3 sequence (DNA): TGCAGCGTTGGCACAGGGGGCTATAATGAAAAACTGTTTTTT. Variable domain in full (rest from reference TRBV29-1 and TRBJ1-4): SAVISQKPSRDICQRGTSLTIQCQVDSQVTMMFWYRQQPGQSLTLIATANQGSEATYESGFVIDKFPISRPNLTFSTLTVSNMSPEDSSIYLCSVGTGGYNEKLFFGSGTQLSVL.

Many counts were recorded for this clonotype. The gene calls are TRBV2 and TRBJ1-6, with a possible D match to TRBD1 (5 bases). CDR3 size: 15 residues. Trimming pared 5 bases from V and 7 bases from J, leaving 15 bases between. Germline CDR1 SNHLY, CDR2 FYNNEI. This chain's CDR3 is CASSLGGKGNSPLHF. The CDR3 bases are TGTGCCAGCAGTCTCGGGGGGAAGGGGAATTCACCCCTCCACTTT.

There are many counts of this clonotype. CDR3 sequence: CASRTGVNTEAFF. In DNA, the CDR3 is TGCGCCAGCAGGACAGGCGTGAACACTGAAGCTTTCTTT. The chain links TRBV5-1 to TRBJ1-1, with D possibly being TRBD1 (6 bases). The CDR3 runs to 13 residues. V was trimmed by 5 bases and J by 0 bases, leaving 8 bases between them. CDR1 and CDR2 (germline): SGHRS, YFSETQ.

At least ten counts were recorded for this clonotype. This chain joins TRBV10-1 and TRBJ2-3; 10 bases agree with TRBD2. The CDR3 is 14 amino acids. Losses at the gene ends were 8 bases for V and 2 bases for J; bases not matched to a gene: 4. The V gene's germline CDR1 is WNHNN and CDR2 SYGVQD (reference sequence). The CDR3 DNA reads TGCGCCAGCTCGACTAGCGGGTCCACAGATACGCAGTATTTT. Its protein is CASSTSGSTDTQYF.

This clonotype was observed at least ten times. The genes are TRBV5-1 and TRBJ2-3; TRBD1 matches at 7 bases. The CDR3 contains 15 residues. After removal of 4 bases from V and 2 bases from J, the junction contained 7 bases not matched to a gene. Germline V gives CDR1 SGHRS, CDR2 YFSETQ. The CDR3 DNA follows: TGCGCCAGCAGCAGAGACAGGGCCGACACAGATACGCAGTATTTT. This encodes CASSRDRADTDTQYF.

This clonotype came up many times. The V call is TRBV5-1, the J call TRBJ2-6, with 13 bases matching TRBD2. Germline CDR1 reads SGHRS; CDR2 reads YFSETQ. The CDR3 sequence is 21 residues long. Trimming removed 3 bases from V and 0 bases from J; junction bases left unmatched: 12. The CDR3: CASSSTSGGAPLSSGANVLTF. The CDR3 DNA reads as TGCGCCAGCAGCTCAACTAGCGGGGGGGCCCCTCTGAGCTCTGGGGCCAACGTCCTGACTTTC.

This clonotype ranks as medium-sized. The J gene is TRBJ1-1, the V gene TRBV10-3; TRBD1 agrees at 8 bases. After removal of 3 bases from V and 4 bases from J, the junction contained 7 bases not matched to a gene. This CDR3 spans 15 amino acids. CDR1 is ENHRY, CDR2 SYGVKD, per germline. CDR3 protein: CAISDEGQAGTEAFF. The DNA for the CDR3 is TGTGCCATCAGTGATGAGGGACAGGCGGGCACTGAAGCTTTCTTT.

A word on this clonotype: Possible read error: a much larger clone is one base away. The chain has TRBV5-1 and TRBJ2-1; TRBD1 matches 11 bases. Germline CDR1 reads SGHRS; CDR2 reads YFSETQ. CDR3 length: 14 amino acids. CDR3 nucleotide sequence: TGCACCAGCAGCATGGGGACAGGGGGGAATGAGCAGTTCTTC. Its protein is CTSSMGTGGNEQFF.

This clonotype was counted only a few times. A much larger clone lies a single base off, so this may be a read error. This rearrangement joins TRBV12-3 or TRBV12-4 to TRBJ2-2, with unresolved D. There are 14 residues in the CDR3. V lost 7 bases to trimming and J lost 0 bases, with 9 bases between them. The CDR3 DNA is TGTGCCAGCAATTTCAGGTCGAACACCGGGGAGCTGTTTTTT. It is translated as CASNFRSNTGELFF.

This clonotype occurred a few times. The CDR3 spells CASSPRTSGSYEQYF. CDR3 in DNA: TGTGCCAGCAGTCCTCGGACTAGCGGGAGTTACGAGCAGTACTTC. The chain is built from TRBV28 and TRBJ2-7; 13 bases are shared with TRBD2. The junction had 5 bases not matched to a gene; V was cut back by 5 bases and J by 4 bases. This CDR3 spans 15 amino acids. The germline V gene encodes CDR1 MDHEN and CDR2 SYDVKM. Variable domain in full (rest from reference TRBV28 and TRBJ2-7): DVKVTQSSRYLVKRTGEKVFLECVQDMDHENMFWYRQDPGLGLRLIYFSYDVKMKEKGDIPEGYSVSREKKERFSLILESASTNQTSMYLCASSPRTSGSYEQYFGPGTRLTVT.

This clonotype was seen many times. The V call is TRBV12-3 or TRBV12-4, the J call TRBJ1-5, with D perhaps TRBD1 (5 bases). The CDR3 totals 14 residues. Between the trimmed V and J ends, which lost 6 bases and 0 bases, there was a span of 9 bases. The CDR3 protein is CASSSTGSNQPQHF. The CDR3 DNA sequence: TGTGCCAGCAGCTCCACAGGTAGCAATCAGCCCCAGCATTTT.

This clonotype was seen repeatedly, ten times or more. V is TRBV5-1 and J is TRBJ1-1, with TRBD1 identical over 9 bases. The germline V gene encodes CDR1 SGHRS and CDR2 YFSETQ. Germline trimming cut 7 bases from V and 1 base from J; bases unmatched to any gene: 11. This CDR3 has 16 amino acids. For the CDR3, the DNA is TGCGCCAGCGGGACAGGGCCCCCCGGGAGGAACACTGAAGCTTTCTTT. Its translation: CASGTGPPGRNTEAFF.

This clonotype was counted at least ten times. The V call is TRBV20-1, the J call TRBJ2-7, with 8 bases fitting TRBD1. There are 15 residues in the CDR3. CDR1 is DFQATT, CDR2 SNEGSKA, per germline (reference sequence). The junction had 5 bases not matched to a gene; V was cut back by 1 base and J by 0 bases. CDR3: CSARGGQGDSYEQYF. CDR3 DNA sequence: TGCAGTGCTAGAGGCGGACAGGGAGACTCCTACGAGCAGTACTTC.

This clonotype has at least ten counts. The V call is TRBV5-1, the J call TRBJ2-7, with D tentatively TRBD1 (6 bases). Germline CDR1 and CDR2: SGHRS and YFSETQ. V shed 3 bases and J shed 3 bases, with 13 bases lying between them. The CDR3 runs 14 residues. CDR3 nucleotide sequence: TGCGCCAGCAGCTACGGCAGGGGAGTCTACGAGCAGTACTTC. This codes for CASSYGRGVYEQYF. The full variable domain, with the rest looked up from reference TRBV5-1 and TRBJ2-7, is KAGVTQTPRYLIKTRGQQVTLSCSPISGHRSVSWYQQTPGQGLQFLFEYFSETQRNKGNFPGRFSGRQFSNSRSEMNVSTLELGDSALYLCASSYGRGVYEQYFGPGTRLTVT.

By frequency in the sample, this clonotype is medium-sized (0.01 to 0.1%). The J gene is TRBJ2-7, the V gene TRBV20-1; 11 bases are shared with TRBD1. V was clipped by 3 bases and J by 6 bases; unmatched bases: 13. Germline CDR1 DFQATT, CDR2 SNEGSKA (reference sequence). This CDR3 region has 16 residues. CDR3 residues: CSARGPGTGGLREQYF. In DNA, the CDR3 is TGCAGTGCTAGGGGGCCCGGGACAGGGGGATTGCGCGAGCAGTACTTC.